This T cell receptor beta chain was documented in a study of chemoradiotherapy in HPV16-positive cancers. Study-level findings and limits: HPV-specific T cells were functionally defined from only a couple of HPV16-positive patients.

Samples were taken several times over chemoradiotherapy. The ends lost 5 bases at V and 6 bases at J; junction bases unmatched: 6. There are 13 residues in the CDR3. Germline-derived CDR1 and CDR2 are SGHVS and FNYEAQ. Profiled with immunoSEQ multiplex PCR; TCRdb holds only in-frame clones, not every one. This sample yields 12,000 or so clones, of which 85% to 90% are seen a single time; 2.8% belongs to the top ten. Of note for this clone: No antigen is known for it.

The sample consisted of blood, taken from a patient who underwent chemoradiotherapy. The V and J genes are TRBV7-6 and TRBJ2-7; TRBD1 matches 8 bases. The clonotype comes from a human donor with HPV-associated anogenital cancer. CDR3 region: CASSLSGQGEQYF. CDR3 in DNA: TGTGCCAGCAGCCTTTCTGGACAGGGCGAGCAGTACTTC.